Sequencing of this TCR beta chain was carried out in a study of T-cell memory formation after mild COVID-19. Broader study findings: Cross-reactive memory seemingly joined, as some responding clones were found in pre-infection memory. Later expanders leaned toward CD4+, whereas clones contracting from day 15 to 85 were balanced CD4/CD8.

cDNA libraries for TCR alpha and TCR beta, carrying sample barcodes and UMIs, came from 5'RACE with constant-segment primers. MiXCR, applied by TCRdb to the 5' RACE reads, yields one record per CDR3 protein. The table has over 25,000 distinct CDR3 sequences, 21% seen once; the top ten hold roughly 1.4%. CDR1 and CDR2 from the germline V gene are LNHNV and YYDKDF (reference sequence). This CDR3 has 13 amino acids. The V gene end was trimmed by 3 bases and the J gene end by 7 bases; junction bases not matched to a gene: 1. This clonotype was counted ten times or more. Its antigen remains unknown. The TCR comes from an adult who had mild COVID-19 (a few samples of this study predate the infection). Cell type and time point are not known. The chain recombines TRBV15 with TRBJ1-4; TRBD1 aligns across 8 bases. Input material: PBMCs or a T cell subset sorted from them (not recorded which). The DNA for the CDR3 is TGTGCCACCAGCAGGGACAGGGTTGAAAAACTGTTTTTT. This encodes CATSRDRVEKLFF.